The T cell receptor (beta chain) described here comes from a study of blood T cells in healthy people across ages. Regarding this clonotype: Its antigen is as yet unknown.

Study-wide findings and caveats: Compared with aged donors, long-lived donors showed fewer expanded clones, suggesting selection.

Trimming took off 5 bases at V and 8 bases at J, with 19 bases between the two ends. The CDR3 length is 15 residues. Germline CDR1 MDHEN, CDR2 SYDVKM. Per individual sample, total RNA of at least 5.5 micrograms was extracted. The second PCR ran roughly 7 to 11 cycles with a sample-barcoded 5' primer and J-beta primers. Each CDR3 protein gets one entry after TCRdb re-called the 5' RACE reads with MiXCR. The repertoire holds about 760,000 distinct CDR3 sequences, roughly three fifths seen once, with 25% to 30% in the top ten. What was sequenced was blood. The V and J genes are TRBV28 and TRBJ2-1; D gene ambiguous. The clonotype was recovered from a man in his forties or fifties in good health. The CDR3 region has the DNA TGTGCCAGCAGTCCCCCGCCAACAAAGCATTATGAGCAGTTCTTC. It translates to CASSPPPTKHYEQFF. The complete variable domain, with remaining parts taken from reference TRBV28 and TRBJ2-1, reads DVKVTQSSRYLVKRTGEKVFLECVQDMDHENMFWYRQDPGLGLRLIYFSYDVKMKEKGDIPEGYSVSREKKERFSLILESASTNQTSMYLCASSPPPTKHYEQFFGPGTRLTVL.